A single sample gave rise to the 9 T cell receptor beta chains below, sequenced in a study of CD8+ T cells in alopecia areata. Isolated RNA was reverse transcribed into cDNA used as the sequencing template. Clones were read by immunoSEQ multiplex PCR, and TCRdb kept only the in-frame ones, dropping some. The sample lists about 190,000 clones, approximately 60% seen once, with about 0.69% in the top ten. Treatment meaning: oral pan-JAK inhibitor, 5-10 mg twice daily. Sequenced here: CD4+ T cells sorted from blood, sampled at week 4, from a patient treated with tofacitinib. The source is a human donor with alopecia areata.

The V call is TRBV5-1, the J call TRBJ2-7, with no clear D. The CDR3 is 13 amino acids. Germline V gene data show CDR1 as SGHRS and CDR2 as YFSETQ. V lost 0 bases to trimming and J lost 2 bases, with 6 bases between them. CDR3 bases: TGCGCCAGCAGCTTGGCCTCAACCTACGAGCAGTACTTC. Its protein product is CASSLASTYEQYF.

In this sample, this clone turned up a few times. This chain connects TRBV29-1 to TRBJ2-7, with 10 bases aligning to TRBD2. The CDR3 contains 13 residues. Germline CDR1 and CDR2: SQVTM and ANQGSEA. J lost 4 bases, V lost 6 bases, and 6 bases had no gene match. In nucleotides, the CDR3 is TGCAGCGTGCGGGGAGCGGGAGGGTACGAGCAGTACTTC. Protein product: CSVRGAGGYEQYF.

This clone was detected a few times. The CDR3: CAWSGGLATYEQYF. In nucleotides, the CDR3 is TGTGCCTGGAGTGGGGGACTAGCGACCTACGAGCAGTACTTC. V is TRBV30 and J is TRBJ2-7; 10 bases map to TRBD2. CDR3 length equals 14 residues. CDR1 and CDR2 (germline): GTSNPN, SVGIG (reference sequence). Unmatched junction bases numbered 2, after V lost 1 base and J lost 2 bases.

The V call is TRBV10-3, the J call TRBJ2-3, with D maybe TRBD2 (6 bases). CDR1 and CDR2 (germline): ENHRY, SYGVKD. The CDR3 is 14 amino acids. The V gene lost 4 bases and the J gene lost 0 bases, with 8 bases spanning the gap. This chain's CDR3 is CAISVGTSTDTQYF. The CDR3 bases are TGTGCCATCAGTGTTGGGACTAGCACAGATACGCAGTATTTT.

This clone was seen repeatedly, ten times or more. The chain employs TRBV29-1 and TRBJ2-3; D gene unclear. Germline loops: CDR1 SQVTM, CDR2 ANQGSEA. The V and J ends lost 0 bases and 4 bases respectively, with 8 bases between them. CDR3 length: 13 amino acids. In DNA form, the CDR3 reads TGCAGCGTTGAAGATCTGGTCCCAGATACGCAGTATTTT. Its translation: CSVEDLVPDTQYF.

The chain has TRBV5-1 and TRBJ2-5, with D hard to call. Looked up from germline, CDR1 is SGHRS and CDR2 is YFSETQ. This CDR3 has 13 residues. Trimming removed 5 bases at V and 5 bases at J, with 13 bases between. The CDR3 DNA follows: TGCGCCAGCAGGGCACTAACGTCGGAGACCCAGTACTTC. Translated, it gives CASRALTSETQYF.

The chain combines TRBV7-2 with TRBJ2-1; 12 nucleotides line up with TRBD2. This CDR3 comprises 13 residues. The germline CDR1 and CDR2 sequences are SGHTA and FQGNSA. The J segment lost 7 bases and the V segment lost 8 bases, leaving 3 bases of the junction unmatched. The CDR3 loop is CASRLAGVNEQFF. The CDR3 DNA reads as TGTGCCAGCCGACTAGCGGGAGTAAATGAGCAGTTCTTC.

The chain links TRBV4-1 to TRBJ2-1; D unresolved. Germline values: CDR1 MGHRA, CDR2 YSYEKL. Deletions cut 0 bases from V and 0 bases from J, with 3 bases between. The CDR3 runs 14 residues. The CDR3, as DNA: TGCGCCAGCAGCCAAGAGGACTCCTACAATGAGCAGTTCTTC. It translates to CASSQEDSYNEQFF.

The DNA for the CDR3 is TGCAGAAGGGACAACCAAGAGACCCAGTACTTC. Translated, it gives CRRDNQETQYF. The rearrangement uses TRBV20-1 and TRBJ2-5; weak D call: TRBD1 (6 bases). This CDR3 contains 11 residues. Germline V lookup: CDR1 DFQATT, CDR2 SNEGSKA (reference sequence).